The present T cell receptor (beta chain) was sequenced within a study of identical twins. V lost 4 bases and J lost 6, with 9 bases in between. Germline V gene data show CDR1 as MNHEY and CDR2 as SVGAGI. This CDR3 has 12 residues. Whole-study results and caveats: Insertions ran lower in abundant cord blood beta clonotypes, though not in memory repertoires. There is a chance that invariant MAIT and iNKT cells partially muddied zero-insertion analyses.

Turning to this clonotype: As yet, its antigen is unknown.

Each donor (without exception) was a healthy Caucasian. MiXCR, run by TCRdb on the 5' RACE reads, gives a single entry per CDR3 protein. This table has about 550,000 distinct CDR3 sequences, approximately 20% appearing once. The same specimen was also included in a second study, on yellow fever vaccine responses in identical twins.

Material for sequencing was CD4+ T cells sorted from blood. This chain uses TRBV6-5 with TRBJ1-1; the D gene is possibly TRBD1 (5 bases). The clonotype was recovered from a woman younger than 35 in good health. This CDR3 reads CASSSGDPEAFF. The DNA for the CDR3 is TGTGCCAGCAGTTCCGGGGACCCTGAAGCTTTCTTT.